This T cell receptor beta chain is drawn from a study of CD4 T cells in relation to SARS-CoV-2 and coronaviruses. Study context: After roughly eleven days of antigen culture, PBMC TCR beta CDR3s were sequenced. Controls used an HIV-1 Nef peptide pool or no peptide.

Per germline, CDR1 LGHDT and CDR2 YNNKEL (reference sequence). The CDR3 length is 12 residues. The germline V and J ends were trimmed by 1 base and 6 bases, with 4 bases remaining between them. Clones were read by immunoSEQ multiplex PCR, and TCRdb kept only the in-frame ones, dropping some. Of fewer than 25,000 clones in the sample, less than 85% were seen once. Worth noting for this clone: The antigen is undetermined.

CD4+ T cells from unexposed donors were obtained before the COVID-19 pandemic (2011-2018). The cells were cultured for about 10 days before CD4+ T cells were isolated. As cell numbers allowed, unexposed-donor CD4+ T cells faced SARS-CoV-2 S/N and four cold-coronavirus spikes. PBMCs were plated at two million per well in IL-2-containing medium. Input material: CD4+ T cells from PBMCs, cultured in vitro. The genes are TRBV3-1 (or the pseudogene TRBV3-2) and TRBJ1-3; no reliable D call. The origin of this receptor is a human donor in good health. This chain's CDR3 is CASSQVANTIYF. CDR3 in DNA: TGTGCCAGCAGCCAAGTGGCAAACACCATATATTTT.